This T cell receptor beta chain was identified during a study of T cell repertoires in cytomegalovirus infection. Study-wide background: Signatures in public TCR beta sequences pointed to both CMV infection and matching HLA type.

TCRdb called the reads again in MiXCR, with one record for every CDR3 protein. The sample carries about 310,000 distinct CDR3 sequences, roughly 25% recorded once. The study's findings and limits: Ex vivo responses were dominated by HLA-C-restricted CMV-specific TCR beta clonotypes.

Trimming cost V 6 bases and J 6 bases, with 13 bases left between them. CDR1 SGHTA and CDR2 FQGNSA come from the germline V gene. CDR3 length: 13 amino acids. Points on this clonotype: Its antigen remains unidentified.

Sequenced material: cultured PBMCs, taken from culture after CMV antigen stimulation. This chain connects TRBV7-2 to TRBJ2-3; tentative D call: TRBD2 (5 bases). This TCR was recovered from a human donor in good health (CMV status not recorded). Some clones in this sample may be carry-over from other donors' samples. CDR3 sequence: CASSRAGRDTQYF. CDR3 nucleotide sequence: TGTGCCAGCAGTAGGGCGGGTAGGGATACGCAGTATTTT.